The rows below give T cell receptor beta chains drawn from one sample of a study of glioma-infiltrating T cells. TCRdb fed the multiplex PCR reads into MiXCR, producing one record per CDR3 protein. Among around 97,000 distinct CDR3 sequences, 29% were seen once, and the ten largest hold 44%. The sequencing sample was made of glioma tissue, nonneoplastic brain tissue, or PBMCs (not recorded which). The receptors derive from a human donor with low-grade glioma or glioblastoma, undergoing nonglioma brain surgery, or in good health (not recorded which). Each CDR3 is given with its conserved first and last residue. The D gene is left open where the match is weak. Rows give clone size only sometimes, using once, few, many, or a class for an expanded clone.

CDR3nt: TGTGCCAGCAGCGCTAACCGGGGACTCTCTGGAAACACCATATATTTT
CDR3aa: CASSANRGLSGNTIYF
abundance: .
v_gene: TRBV9
d_gene: .
j_gene: TRBJ1-3

CDR3nt: TGTGCCAGCAGCCAAGATTGGAACAGGGCTGAAGCTTTCTTT
CDR3aa: CASSQDWNRAEAFF
abundance: few
v_gene: TRBV14
d_gene: .
j_gene: TRBJ1-1

CDR3nt: TGCAGCGTTGAAGTTAGGGGGGGGGCTACAGATACGCAGTATTTT
CDR3aa: CSVEVRGGATDTQYF
abundance: few
v_gene: TRBV29-1
d_gene: .
j_gene: TRBJ2-3

CDR3nt: TGTGCCAGCGGTGGGGGGGGCTACGAGCAGTACTTC
CDR3aa: CASGGGGYEQYF
abundance: many
v_gene: TRBV6-1
d_gene: TRBD2
j_gene: TRBJ2-7

CDR3nt: TGTGCCAGCGGACAGGACAACACAGATACGCAGTATTTT
CDR3aa: CASGQDNTDTQYF
abundance: many
v_gene: TRBV27
d_gene: TRBD1
j_gene: TRBJ2-3

CDR3nt: TGTGCCACCATGGATCGGGCGGGCTATGGCTACACCTTC
CDR3aa: CATMDRAGYGYTF
abundance: many
v_gene: TRBV24-1
d_gene: .
j_gene: TRBJ1-2

CDR3nt: TGTGCCAGCCGACAGGGGACCGATCAGCCCCAGCATTTT
CDR3aa: CASRQGTDQPQHF
abundance: many
v_gene: TRBV27
d_gene: TRBD1
j_gene: TRBJ1-5

CDR3nt: TGTGCCAGCACCTTAAGGGCAGGAGCTAACTATGGCTACACCTTC
CDR3aa: CASTLRAGANYGYTF
abundance: many
v_gene: TRBV27
d_gene: .
j_gene: TRBJ1-2

CDR3nt: TGCGCCAGCAGCCAGAACGGGGTCGCGGGAGGCACCGGGGAGCTGTTTTTT
CDR3aa: CASSQNGVAGGTGELFF
abundance: .
v_gene: TRBV4-3
d_gene: TRBD2
j_gene: TRBJ2-2

CDR3nt: TGTGCCAGCACGCGGTTTGGGGACACTAAAGCTTTCTTT
CDR3aa: CASTRFGDTKAFF
abundance: .
v_gene: TRBV12-3/TRBV12-4
d_gene: .
j_gene: TRBJ1-1

CDR3nt: TGCAGTGCTAGAGATTTAAGAACGGGGAACACTGAAGCTTTCTTT
CDR3aa: CSARDLRTGNTEAFF
abundance: many
v_gene: TRBV20-1
d_gene: .
j_gene: TRBJ1-1

CDR3nt: TGTGCCAGCAGCCGAGCCCCGGGAGGGGGGGAGACCCAGTACTTC
CDR3aa: CASSRAPGGGETQYF
abundance: many
v_gene: TRBV4-2
d_gene: TRBD2
j_gene: TRBJ2-5

CDR3nt: TGCGCCAGCAGCCAAGATTCCGGGGAGCTGTTTTTT
CDR3aa: CASSQDSGELFF
abundance: few
v_gene: TRBV4-1
d_gene: .
j_gene: TRBJ2-2

CDR3nt: TGTGCCAGCAGCTTAGCCGGGACCTCACCCCTCCACTTT
CDR3aa: CASSLAGTSPLHF
abundance: many
v_gene: TRBV7-2
d_gene: .
j_gene: TRBJ1-6

CDR3nt: TGTGCCAGTACCCACAAGAACGAGCAGTACTTC
CDR3aa: CASTHKNEQYF
abundance: many
v_gene: TRBV19
d_gene: .
j_gene: TRBJ2-7

CDR3nt: TGTGCCAGCAGTGATATCGGCTACACCTTC
CDR3aa: CASSDIGYTF
abundance: many
v_gene: TRBV27
d_gene: .
j_gene: TRBJ1-2

CDR3nt: TGTGCCAGCAGCCCCCCGACAGGGGCAAACATTCAGTACTTC
CDR3aa: CASSPPTGANIQYF
abundance: .
v_gene: TRBV28
d_gene: TRBD1
j_gene: TRBJ2-4

CDR3nt: TGCAGTGCTATGGGGGGTCAAGAGACCCAGTACTTC
CDR3aa: CSAMGGQETQYF
abundance: many
v_gene: TRBV20-1
d_gene: .
j_gene: TRBJ2-5

CDR3nt: TGCGCCAGCAGCCCGGGATTCTCTGGGGCCAACATCCTGACTTTC
CDR3aa: CASSPGFSGANILTF
abundance: once
v_gene: TRBV4-1
d_gene: .
j_gene: TRBJ2-6

CDR3nt: TGTGCCAGCAGCTTGAACAGGGAAACCTCCTACGAGCAGTACTTC
CDR3aa: CASSLNRETSYEQYF
abundance: few
v_gene: TRBV5-4
d_gene: .
j_gene: TRBJ2-7

CDR3nt: TGTGCCAGCTCACCTGACAGGTCATATGGCTACACCTTC
CDR3aa: CASSPDRSYGYTF
abundance: many
v_gene: TRBV18
d_gene: .
j_gene: TRBJ1-2

CDR3nt: TGTGCCAGCAGCTTAAGTACACGGGGTGCGGGGGGGCCCAATGAGCAGTTCTTC
CDR3aa: CASSLSTRGAGGPNEQFF
abundance: few
v_gene: TRBV7-3
d_gene: TRBD2
j_gene: TRBJ2-1

CDR3nt: TGCAGTGGGGGACGGTTCCAAGAGACCCAGTACTTC
CDR3aa: CSGGRFQETQYF
abundance: many
v_gene: TRBV20-1
d_gene: .
j_gene: TRBJ2-5

CDR3nt: TGTGCCATCAAACTGACAGGGAACGACTATGGCTACACCTTC
CDR3aa: CAIKLTGNDYGYTF
abundance: few
v_gene: TRBV10-3
d_gene: TRBD1
j_gene: TRBJ1-2

CDR3nt: TGTGCCAGCAGTTTCAGCGGCCTTAGCTCCAACGTCCTGACTTTC
CDR3aa: CASSFSGLSSNVLTF
abundance: .
v_gene: TRBV28
d_gene: .
j_gene: TRBJ2-6

CDR3nt: TGTGCCAGCAGTGAAAGGGTCCAGGGAAGAGAGCAGTACTTC
CDR3aa: CASSERVQGREQYF
abundance: .
v_gene: TRBV2
d_gene: .
j_gene: TRBJ2-7

CDR3nt: TGTGCCACCAGTACCCAGGATCAGCCCCAGCATTTT
CDR3aa: CATSTQDQPQHF
abundance: many
v_gene: TRBV24-1
d_gene: .
j_gene: TRBJ1-5

CDR3nt: TGTGCCAGCAGTTTCATGGCAGAAGGTGAAGCTTTCTTT
CDR3aa: CASSFMAEGEAFF
abundance: large
v_gene: TRBV27
d_gene: .
j_gene: TRBJ1-1

CDR3nt: TGTGCCAGTAAAGACAGCTCTAATGAAAAACTGTTTTTT
CDR3aa: CASKDSSNEKLFF
abundance: .
v_gene: TRBV19
d_gene: .
j_gene: TRBJ1-4

CDR3nt: TGTGCCAGTAAGTGGACAGGGGCTGGAAACACCATATATTTT
CDR3aa: CASKWTGAGNTIYF
abundance: .
v_gene: TRBV19
d_gene: TRBD1
j_gene: TRBJ1-3

CDR3nt: TGTGCCAGCAGCCGCCAGAAAAGCGGGGGGGCCTCAGATACGCAGTATTTT
CDR3aa: CASSRQKSGGASDTQYF
abundance: .
v_gene: TRBV3-1
d_gene: TRBD2
j_gene: TRBJ2-3

CDR3nt: TGTGCCAGCACCATGGGCACTGAAGCTTTCTTT
CDR3aa: CASTMGTEAFF
abundance: many
v_gene: TRBV27
d_gene: .
j_gene: TRBJ1-1

CDR3nt: TGTGCCAGCAGCCAAGACACAGCCACAGATACGCAGTATTTT
CDR3aa: CASSQDTATDTQYF
abundance: many
v_gene: TRBV3-1
d_gene: .
j_gene: TRBJ2-3

CDR3nt: TGTGCCAGTAGTGACCAGGGGCCTAACACTGAAGCTTTCTTT
CDR3aa: CASSDQGPNTEAFF
abundance: .
v_gene: TRBV19
d_gene: .
j_gene: TRBJ1-1

CDR3nt: TGCGCCAGCAGCCAAACCGGGGCGGGGGGGGCCAACGTCCTGACTTTC
CDR3aa: CASSQTGAGGANVLTF
abundance: .
v_gene: TRBV4-3
d_gene: .
j_gene: TRBJ2-6

CDR3nt: TGTGCCAGCAGGTGGGACAGCGAGCCCCAGTACTTC
CDR3aa: CASRWDSEPQYF
abundance: few
v_gene: TRBV12-3/TRBV12-4
d_gene: TRBD1
j_gene: TRBJ2-5

CDR3nt: TGCGCCAGCGGCGACTCCGGGGCTACCTACGAGCAGTACTTC
CDR3aa: CASGDSGATYEQYF
abundance: few
v_gene: TRBV5-1
d_gene: .
j_gene: TRBJ2-7

CDR3nt: TGCAGTGCTGAGGGGACAGGTCCGACTTCTAACTATGGCTACACCTTC
CDR3aa: CSAEGTGPTSNYGYTF
abundance: .
v_gene: TRBV20-1
d_gene: TRBD1
j_gene: TRBJ1-2

CDR3nt: TGCAGTGCTAGAACCGGGACAGGGATTAGTGTGCAGTACTTC
CDR3aa: CSARTGTGISVQYF
abundance: many
v_gene: TRBV20-1
d_gene: TRBD1
j_gene: TRBJ2-7

CDR3nt: TGTGCCAGCAGCCCAAACGGACAGCCCAATCAGCCCCAGCATTTT
CDR3aa: CASSPNGQPNQPQHF
abundance: many
v_gene: TRBV27
d_gene: .
j_gene: TRBJ1-5

CDR3nt: TGTGCCAGCACCAATTTCCACGAGCAGTACTTC
CDR3aa: CASTNFHEQYF
abundance: many
v_gene: TRBV6-1
d_gene: .
j_gene: TRBJ2-7

CDR3nt: TGCAGTGCTTACAGGACACTGAACACTGAAGCTTTCTTT
CDR3aa: CSAYRTLNTEAFF
abundance: many
v_gene: TRBV20-1
d_gene: .
j_gene: TRBJ1-1

CDR3nt: TGTGCCATCAGTGAGGGACATACCACAGATACGCAGTATTTT
CDR3aa: CAISEGHTTDTQYF
abundance: few
v_gene: TRBV10-3
d_gene: .
j_gene: TRBJ2-3

CDR3nt: TGTGCCAGCAGTTATGTAGTAGACAGAAACACCATATATTTT
CDR3aa: CASSYVVDRNTIYF
abundance: many
v_gene: TRBV6-1
d_gene: .
j_gene: TRBJ1-3

CDR3nt: TGTGCCAGCAGCCAAGAAGGTTGGTTCCCCAACAATGAGCAGTTCTTC
CDR3aa: CASSQEGWFPNNEQFF
abundance: many
v_gene: TRBV14
d_gene: .
j_gene: TRBJ2-1

CDR3nt: TGTGCCAGCAGCGTAAGGCCCGGGAACACTGAAGCTTTCTTT
CDR3aa: CASSVRPGNTEAFF
abundance: many
v_gene: TRBV9
d_gene: .
j_gene: TRBJ1-1

CDR3nt: TGTGCCAGCAGCGTGTTTTCCCGGGCGGCAGATACGCAGTATTTT
CDR3aa: CASSVFSRAADTQYF
abundance: .
v_gene: TRBV9
d_gene: .
j_gene: TRBJ2-3

CDR3nt: TGTGCCATTTCGGACGGGCAGTACCAAGAGACCCAGTACTTC
CDR3aa: CAISDGQYQETQYF
abundance: .
v_gene: TRBV10-3
d_gene: .
j_gene: TRBJ2-5

CDR3nt: TGTGCCAGCAGTTCTATACTAGCCTCACCGGGGAATGAGAAGTTCTTC
CDR3aa: CASSSILASPGNEKFF
abundance: .
v_gene: TRBV6-5
d_gene: .
j_gene: TRBJ2-1

CDR3nt: TGTTCCGGCACGGGGTTCCTGAACACTGAAGCTTTCTTT
CDR3aa: CSGTGFLNTEAFF
abundance: once
v_gene: TRBV6-1
d_gene: .
j_gene: TRBJ1-1

CDR3nt: TGTGCCACCAGTGAGGCAAAGGAGAATCAGCCCCAGCATTTT
CDR3aa: CATSEAKENQPQHF
abundance: many
v_gene: TRBV24-1
d_gene: .
j_gene: TRBJ1-5

CDR3nt: TGTGCCAGCAGTTTAGGATTCCAAGAGACCCAGTACTTC
CDR3aa: CASSLGFQETQYF
abundance: .
v_gene: TRBV12-3/TRBV12-4
d_gene: .
j_gene: TRBJ2-5